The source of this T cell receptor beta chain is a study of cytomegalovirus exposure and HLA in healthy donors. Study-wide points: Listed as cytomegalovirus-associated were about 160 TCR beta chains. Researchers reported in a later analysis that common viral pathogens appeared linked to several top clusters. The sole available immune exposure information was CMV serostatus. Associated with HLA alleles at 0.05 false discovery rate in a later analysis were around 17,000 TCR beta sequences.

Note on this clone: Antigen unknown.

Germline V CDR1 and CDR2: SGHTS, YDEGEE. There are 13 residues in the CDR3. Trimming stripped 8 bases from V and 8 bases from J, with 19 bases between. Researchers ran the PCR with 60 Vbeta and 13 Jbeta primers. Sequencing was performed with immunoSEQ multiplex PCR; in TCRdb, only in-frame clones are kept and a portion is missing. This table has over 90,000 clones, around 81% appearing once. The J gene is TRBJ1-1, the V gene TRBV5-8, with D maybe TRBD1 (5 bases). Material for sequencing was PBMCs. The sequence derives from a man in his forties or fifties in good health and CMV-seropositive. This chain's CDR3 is CASTRGWAQEAFF. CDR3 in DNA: TGTGCCAGTACCCGGGGGTGGGCCCAGGAAGCTTTCTTT.